This T cell receptor beta chain derives from a study of OX40 agonist ivuxolimab in advanced cancers. Across the study: Patients undergoing dose escalation presented with hepatocellular carcinoma, melanoma, renal cell or head and neck cancer. Enrollees could have had prior anti-PD-1, anti-PD-L1 or anti-CTLA-4 therapy, which 40% had received.

The data were produced by immunoSEQ multiplex PCR, yet TCRdb's version contains in-frame clones alone and is incomplete. The sample includes over 35,000 clones, 60% to 80% seen only once; the top ten take about 18%. The germline CDR1 and CDR2 sequences are SGHAT and FQNNGV. The CDR3 totals 14 residues. Trimming cost V 6 bases and J 3 bases, with 15 bases left between them. This TCR came from an adult with an advanced solid tumor such as melanoma, head and neck, liver or kidney cancer. The chain joins TRBV11-2 to TRBJ2-7; D possibly corresponds to TRBD2 (5 bases). Sequences were derived from CD4+ or CD8+ T cells sorted from blood, sampled in a trial of the OX40 agonist ivuxolimab. DNA of the CDR3: TGTGCCAGCAGAATCGGGGTCCAGAGCTACGAGCAGTACTTC. Translated: CASRIGVQSYEQYF.